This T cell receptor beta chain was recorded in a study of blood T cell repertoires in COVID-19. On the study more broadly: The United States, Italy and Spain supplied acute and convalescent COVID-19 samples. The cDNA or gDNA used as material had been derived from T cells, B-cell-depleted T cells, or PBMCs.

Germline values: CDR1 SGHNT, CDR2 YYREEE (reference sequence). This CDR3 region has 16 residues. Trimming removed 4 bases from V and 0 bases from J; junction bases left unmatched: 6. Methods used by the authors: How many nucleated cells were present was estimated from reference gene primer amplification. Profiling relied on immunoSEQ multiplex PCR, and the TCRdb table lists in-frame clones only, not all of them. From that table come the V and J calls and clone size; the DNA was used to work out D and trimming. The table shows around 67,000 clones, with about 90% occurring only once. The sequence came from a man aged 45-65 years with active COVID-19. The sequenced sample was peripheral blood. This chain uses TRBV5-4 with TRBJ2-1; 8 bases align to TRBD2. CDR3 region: CASSGAGTSSYNEQFF. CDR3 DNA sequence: TGTGCCAGCAGCGGAGCCGGGACTAGCTCCTACAATGAGCAGTTCTTC. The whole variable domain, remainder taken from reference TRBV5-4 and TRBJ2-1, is ETGVTQSPTHLIKTRGQQVTLRCSSQSGHNTVSWYQQALGQGPQFIFQYYREEENGRGNFPPRFSGLQFPNYSSELNVNALELDDSALYLCASSGAGTSSYNEQFFGPGTRLTVL.